The 24 T cell receptor beta chains below come from one sample, sequenced in a study of T cells in Graves' hyperthyroidism and ophthalmopathy. Amplification of TCR beta CDR3 regions used RNA as the template. In the first-round RT-PCR of the TCR CDR3, the HTBI primer set was used. TCRdb re-analysed the multiplex PCR reads in MiXCR, keeping a single row per CDR3 protein. The sample holds 250,000 to 300,000 distinct CDR3 sequences, more than 14% seen once. What was sequenced was blood. These receptors were collected from a woman in her thirties or forties with Graves' hyperthyroidism that later progressed to Graves' ophthalmopathy.

This clonotype was recorded at least ten times. The chain couples TRBV20-1 to TRBJ1-5; the D gene is possibly TRBD1 (5 bases). The CDR3 totals 13 residues. Trimming took off 5 bases at V and 0 bases at J, with 8 bases between the two ends. Germline-derived CDR1 and CDR2 are DFQATT and SNEGSKA (reference sequence). The CDR3 DNA follows: TGCAGTGCTGGGACTCATAGCAATCAGCCCCAGCATTTT. It codes for CSAGTHSNQPQHF.

This clonotype was counted ten times or more. V usage is TRBV19 and J usage is TRBJ1-1; 7 nucleotides match TRBD1. The germline gives CDR1 LNHDA, CDR2 SQIVND (reference sequence). J gave up 0 bases and V 9 bases, and 7 bases lay outside the gene matches. This CDR3 has 14 residues. The CDR3 sequence: CASGDRIMNTEAFF. The CDR3 DNA is TGTGCCAGCGGGGACAGAATTATGAACACTGAAGCTTTCTTT.

This clonotype was picked up many times. The rearrangement links TRBV19 to TRBJ2-5; 9 bases align to TRBD2. V was pared by 8 bases and J by 2 bases, with 9 bases of the junction left unmatched. The CDR3 sequence is 15 residues long. The germline CDR1 and CDR2 sequences are LNHDA and SQIVND (reference sequence). The CDR3 loop is CASASGGTPQETQYF. As DNA, the CDR3 is TGTGCCAGTGCAAGCGGGGGGACCCCACAAGAGACCCAGTACTTC.

The J gene is TRBJ2-7, the V gene TRBV5-1; no clear D gene. V was cut by 4 bases and J by 5 bases, with 16 bases left in between. CDR3 length: 14 amino acids. The germline V gene has CDR1 SGHRS and CDR2 YFSETQ. CDR3 region: CASSPGEVLNEQYF. In DNA form, the CDR3 reads TGCGCCAGCAGCCCCGGCGAGGTGTTGAACGAGCAGTACTTC.

This clonotype was seen repeatedly, ten times or more. The V call is TRBV7-9, the J call TRBJ2-3; 12 bases are shared with TRBD2. Germline V gives CDR1 SEHNR, CDR2 FQNEAQ (reference sequence). The CDR3 is made up of 18 amino acids. The J segment lost 3 bases and the V segment lost 1 base, leaving 8 bases of the junction unmatched. CDR3 loop: CASSLGVVTSGRTDTQYF. CDR3 DNA sequence: TGTGCCAGCAGCTTAGGGGTTGTGACTAGCGGGAGAACAGATACGCAGTATTTT.

This clonotype showed up many times. The chain links TRBV20-1 to TRBJ1-2, with D possibly matching TRBD1 (5 bases). The CDR3 runs to 12 residues. In germline, CDR1 is DFQATT, CDR2 SNEGSKA (reference sequence). The germline V and J ends were trimmed by 5 bases and 9 bases, with 16 bases remaining between them. The CDR3 region is CSAPRGGTSYTF. In nucleotides, the CDR3 is TGCAGTGCTCCCCGAGGAGGGACTAGCTACACCTTC.

This clonotype was detected ten times or more. This chain links TRBV28 with TRBJ2-1; D may be TRBD2 (6 bases). V lost 2 bases and J lost 5, with 19 bases in between. The CDR3 sequence is 17 residues long. The germline V gene encodes CDR1 MDHEN and CDR2 SYDVKM. In DNA form, the CDR3 reads TGTGCCAGCAGTTTAACCGCGGGACTGAGAGCCAACAATGAGCAGTTCTTC. Protein: CASSLTAGLRANNEQFF.

This clonotype was found many times. One end of the junction is discordant with germline, which a read error may explain. The chain's CDR3 is CASSPPGYEQYF. CDR3 bases: TGTGCCAGCTCCCCACCAGGGTACGAGCAGTACTTC. The chain joins TRBV18 to TRBJ2-7; perhaps TRBD1 as D (5 bases). Germline lookup yields CDR1 KGHSH and CDR2 LQKENI. This CDR3 region has 12 residues.

At least ten counts were recorded for this clonotype. This CDR3 reads CSALWWQEETQYF. The CDR3 DNA sequence: TGCAGCGCCCTTTGGTGGCAAGAAGAGACCCAGTACTTC. V usage is TRBV29-1 and J usage is TRBJ2-5, with D hard to call. The V gene's germline CDR1 is SQVTM and CDR2 ANQGSEA. Between the trimmed V and J ends, which lost 7 bases and 3 bases, there was a span of 15 bases. This CDR3 comprises 13 residues.

Ten or more counts support this clonotype. This sequence joins TRBV6-1 and TRBJ1-4; a possible D gene is TRBD1 (6 bases). Germline V gene lookup returns CDR1 MNHNS and CDR2 SASEGT. V lost 1 base and J 12 bases, leaving 15 bases between the germline ends. The CDR3 runs 14 residues. The CDR3 region is CASSEGTGRAELFF. The CDR3 DNA reads as TGTGCCAGCAGTGAAGGAACAGGGAGAGCGGAACTGTTTTTT.

The table lists this clonotype with many counts. The V and J genes are TRBV20-1 and TRBJ1-4; 7 positions agree with TRBD1. Per germline, CDR1 DFQATT and CDR2 SNEGSKA (reference sequence). Unmatched junction bases numbered 5, after V lost 0 bases and J lost 4 bases. The CDR3 is made up of 15 amino acids. DNA for the CDR3: TGCAGTGCTAGAGAACTCCAGGGGGTTAATGAAAAACTGTTTTTT. Residues: CSARELQGVNEKLFF.

This clonotype was observed many times. The chain joins TRBV28 to TRBJ1-6; D is perhaps TRBD1 (6 bases). Trimming stripped 6 bases from V and 11 bases from J, with 17 bases between. This CDR3 is 14 amino acids long. Germline-derived CDR1 and CDR2 are MDHEN and SYDVKM. CDR3 DNA: TGTGCCAGCAGCCTACAGGGCCCTGGGCCACCCCTCCACTTT. As protein: CASSLQGPGPPLHF.

In its sample, this clonotype was seen many times. The DNA for the CDR3 is TGTGCCAGCACCTCCCGGGAGACCCAGTACTTC. This encodes CASTSRETQYF. The chain has TRBV2 and TRBJ2-5; D gene unclear. Trimming stripped 7 bases from V and 5 bases from J, with 8 bases between. In germline, CDR1 is SNHLY, CDR2 FYNNEI. The CDR3 runs to 11 residues. Full variable domain (outside the CDR3, taken from reference TRBV2 and TRBJ2-5): EPEVTQTPSHQVTQMGQEVILRCVPISNHLYFYWYRQILGQKVEFLVSFYNNEISEKSEIFDDQFSVERPDGSNFTLKIRSTKLEDSAMYFCASTSRETQYFGPGTRLLVL.

The table lists this clonotype with many counts. The CDR3 region has the DNA TGTGCCAGCAGTTTGAGCGGGATGCTCTACAATGAGCAGTTCTTC. This translates into CASSLSGMLYNEQFF. The V gene is TRBV27, the J gene TRBJ2-1, with 7 nucleotides matching TRBD2. Germline V gene data show CDR1 as MNHEY and CDR2 as SMNVEV (reference sequence). Trimming removed 3 bases from V and 3 bases from J; junction bases left unmatched: 5. This CDR3 contains 15 residues.

The chain has TRBV19 and TRBJ1-5, with TRBD1 identical over 9 bases. The J segment lost 9 bases and the V segment lost 8 bases, leaving 8 bases of the junction unmatched. The CDR3 contains 13 residues. Germline V gene data show CDR1 as LNHDA and CDR2 as SQIVND (reference sequence). DNA of the CDR3: TGTGCCAGTGGCGGGACAGGGCCACGGCCCCAGCATTTT. Its translation: CASGGTGPRPQHF.

This clonotype occurred many times. V is TRBV6-1 and J is TRBJ2-5; no reliable D call. This CDR3 region has 14 residues. CDR1 is MNHNS, CDR2 SASEGT, per germline. Deletions cut 4 bases from V and 5 bases from J, with 14 bases between. The CDR3 DNA follows: TGTGCCAGCAGTGTGTCGGGCCAAGGGGAGACCCAGTACTTC. Translation: CASSVSGQGETQYF.

In its sample, this clonotype was seen many times. The chain recombines TRBV6-2 or TRBV6-3 with TRBJ2-7; D remains unclear. This CDR3 contains 14 residues. Germline V gene lookup returns CDR1 MNHEY and CDR2 SVGEGT. Trimming pared 0 bases from V and 0 bases from J, leaving 6 bases between. CDR3 region: CASSYSALSYEQYF. CDR3 coding DNA: TGTGCCAGCAGTTACTCGGCGCTCTCCTACGAGCAGTACTTC.

This clonotype showed up many times. CDR3 amino acids: CASGDPAVYGYTF. CDR3 bases: TGTGCCAGCGGGGACCCGGCGGTCTATGGCTACACCTTC. V and J are TRBV25-1 and TRBJ1-2; perhaps TRBD1 as D (5 bases). CDR1 is MGHDK, CDR2 SYGVNS, per germline. This CDR3 has 13 residues. With 8 bases removed from V and 4 bases from J, the gap between germline ends came to 14 bases.

This clonotype was detected many times. The CDR3 coding sequence is TGTGCCAGCAGTGGAGGACTAGCGGGGAGGGATGAGCAGTTCTTC. Its protein product is CASSGGLAGRDEQFF. The chain couples TRBV6-1 to TRBJ2-1; 12 nucleotides match TRBD2. Germline V CDR1 and CDR2: MNHNS, SASEGT. This CDR3 comprises 15 residues. Trimming removed 4 bases from V and 8 bases from J; junction bases left unmatched: 6.

In its sample, this clonotype was seen a few times. V and J are TRBV20-1 and TRBJ1-6; D is unresolved. V was clipped by 6 bases and J by 7 bases, with 13 bases between them. The CDR3 sequence is 13 residues long. Germline CDR1 DFQATT, CDR2 SNEGSKA (reference sequence). CDR3 residues: CSATRGSNSPLHF. DNA for the CDR3: TGCAGTGCAACCCGGGGAAGCAATTCACCCCTCCACTTT.

In DNA, the CDR3 is TGCGCCAGCAGCTTGAGTCATCCAGACCAAGAGACCCAGTACTTC. Its protein is CASSLSHPDQETQYF. The J gene is TRBJ2-5, the V gene TRBV5-1, with D unclear. The CDR3 consists of 15 residues. CDR1 is SGHRS and CDR2 is YFSETQ in the germline V gene. V gave up 1 base and J gave up 0 bases, with 10 bases separating them.

This clonotype occurred many times. V and J are TRBV6-5 and TRBJ2-7; TRBD1 matches at 9 bases. Trimming cost V 0 bases and J 2 bases; bases outside gene matches: 5. The CDR3 contains 16 residues. CDR1 is MNHEY and CDR2 is SVGAGI in the germline V gene. CDR3 in amino acids: CASSYSRQGVTYEQYF. In DNA form, the CDR3 reads TGTGCCAGCAGTTACTCTCGACAGGGGGTAACCTACGAGCAGTACTTC.

The sample holds many counts of this clonotype. The V gene is TRBV19, the J gene TRBJ2-7; no firm D call. In germline, CDR1 is LNHDA, CDR2 SQIVND (reference sequence). V was shortened by 4 bases and J by 0 bases, with 10 bases between the two germline ends. The length of the CDR3 is 14 residues. This CDR3 is CASSTASSSYEQYF. The DNA for the CDR3 is TGTGCCAGTAGTACCGCCAGTAGCTCCTACGAGCAGTACTTC.

This clonotype appeared many times. The chain links TRBV11-3 to TRBJ2-3; D unclear. The CDR3 sequence is 15 residues long. Germline V gene lookup returns CDR1 SGHNT and CDR2 YENEEA. V dropped 5 bases and J dropped 2 bases, with 14 bases sitting between them. In nucleotides, the CDR3 is TGTGCCAGCAGCCCCGGCGGAGCCCACACAGATACGCAGTATTTT. It is translated as CASSPGGAHTDTQYF. Full variable domain (outside the CDR3, taken from reference TRBV11-3 and TRBJ2-3): EAGVVQSPRYKIIEKKQPVAFWCNPISGHNTLYWYLQNLGQGPELLIRYENEEAVDDSQLPKDRFSAERLKGVDSTLKIQPAELGDSAVYLCASSPGGAHTDTQYFGPGTRLTVL.